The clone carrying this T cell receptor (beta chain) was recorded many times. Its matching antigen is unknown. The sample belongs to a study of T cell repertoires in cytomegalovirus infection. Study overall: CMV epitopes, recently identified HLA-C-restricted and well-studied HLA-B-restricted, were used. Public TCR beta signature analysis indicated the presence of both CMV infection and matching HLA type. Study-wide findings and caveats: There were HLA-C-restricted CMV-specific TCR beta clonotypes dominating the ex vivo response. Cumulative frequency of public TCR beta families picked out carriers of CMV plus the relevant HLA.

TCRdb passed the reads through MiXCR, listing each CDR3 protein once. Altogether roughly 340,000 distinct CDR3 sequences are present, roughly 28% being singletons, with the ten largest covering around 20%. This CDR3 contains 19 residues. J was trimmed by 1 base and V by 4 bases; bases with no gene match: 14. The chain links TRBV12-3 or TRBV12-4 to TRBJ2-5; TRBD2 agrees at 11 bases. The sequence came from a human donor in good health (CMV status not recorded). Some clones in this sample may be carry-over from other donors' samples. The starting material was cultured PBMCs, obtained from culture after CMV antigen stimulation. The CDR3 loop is CASSSLGLAEDYTQETQYF. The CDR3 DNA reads TGTGCCAGCAGTTCCTTGGGACTAGCGGAAGATTATACCCAAGAGACCCAGTACTTC.